These T cell receptor beta chains were read from a single sample in a study of identical twins. TCRdb re-called the 5' RACE reads through MiXCR, storing one row per CDR3 protein. There are around 480,000 distinct CDR3 sequences in the sample; 13% to 15% occur only once, and about 0.53% lies in the top ten. The same sample was also used in a study of yellow fever vaccine responses in identical twins.

Source material: CD4+ T cells sorted from blood. These receptors all come from a woman under 30 in good health. CDR3s include the opening cysteine and the closing phenylalanine or tryptophan. D genes are given only for firm matches. Clone size appears in some rows only: once, few, many, or a class for an expanded clone.

J gene,V gene,D gene,clone size,CDR3 DNA,CDR3 protein
TRBJ1-2,TRBV2,.,few,TGTGCCAGCACTCTAAGTGGGAACTATGGCTACACCTTC,CASTLSGNYGYTF
TRBJ2-3,TRBV29-1,.,many,TGCAGCGTTGATGCCGGCCTAGATACGCAGTATTTT,CSVDAGLDTQYF
TRBJ1-1,TRBV7-9,.,few,TGTGCCAGCAGCTTAGGGGGGACGGGGAACACTGAAGCTTTCTTT,CASSLGGTGNTEAFF
TRBJ2-3,TRBV6-5,TRBD2,few,TGTGCCAGCAGTTCCTGGACTAGCGGGAGTCTAGATACGCAGTATTTT,CASSSWTSGSLDTQYF
TRBJ2-7,TRBV29-1,.,few,TGCAGCGTTTATTCCCGGGACTCCAACTACGAGCAGTACTTC,CSVYSRDSNYEQYF
TRBJ1-1,TRBV4-1,.,.,TGCGCCAGCAGCCAATTAGGGGACATGAACACTGAAGCTTTCTTT,CASSQLGDMNTEAFF
TRBJ2-7,TRBV27,.,.,TGTGCCAGCAGTTTAAAGGGGGTAGCGGAGCAGTACTTC,CASSLKGVAEQYF
TRBJ2-1,TRBV2,TRBD2,.,TGTGCCAGCTTGCGGGAGCCTCACAATGAGCAGTTCTTC,CASLREPHNEQFF
TRBJ2-7,TRBV7-2,TRBD2,many,TGTGCAACCGCGGGAGGACTATTCTACGAGCAGTACTTC,CATAGGLFYEQYF
TRBJ2-1,TRBV30,.,.,TGTGCCTGGAGTGTAATGAGCGAGCAGTTCTTC,CAWSVMSEQFF
TRBJ2-1,TRBV12-3/TRBV12-4,TRBD2,.,TGTGCCAGCAGTGCTTGGGAGGGGCAGTTCTTC,CASSAWEGQFF
TRBJ2-3,TRBV10-1,.,few,TGCGCCAGCAGTGAGTCACCCGGGAACGCGCAGTATTTT,CASSESPGNAQYF
TRBJ1-4,TRBV3-1,.,.,TGTGCCAGCAGCGCCCTGGGGGGGAATGAAAAACTGTTTTTT,CASSALGGNEKLFF
TRBJ2-3,TRBV6-1,TRBD2,.,TGTGCCAGCAGTGACAGGACTAGCGGGGGGGCCGGGACGCAGTATTTT,CASSDRTSGGAGTQYF
TRBJ2-3,TRBV5-1,TRBD2,.,TGCGCCAGCAGCTTGGGAAGCACGGGGGGAGGCACAGATACGCAGTATTTT,CASSLGSTGGGTDTQYF